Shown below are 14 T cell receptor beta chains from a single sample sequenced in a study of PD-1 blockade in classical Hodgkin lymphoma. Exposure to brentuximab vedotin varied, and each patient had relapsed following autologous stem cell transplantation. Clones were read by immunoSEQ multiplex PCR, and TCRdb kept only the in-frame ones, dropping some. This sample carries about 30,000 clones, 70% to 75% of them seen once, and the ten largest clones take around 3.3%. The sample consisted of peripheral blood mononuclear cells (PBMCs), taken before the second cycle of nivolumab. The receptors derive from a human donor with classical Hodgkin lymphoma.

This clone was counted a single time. The CDR3 is CASSQTGFGNTIYF. The DNA of the CDR3 is TGCGCCAGCAGCCAAACAGGGTTTGGAAACACCATATATTTT. This chain uses TRBV4-1 with TRBJ1-3; D may be TRBD1 (6 bases). The CDR3 runs to 14 residues. V was clipped by 2 bases and J by 3 bases, with 8 bases between them. The germline CDR1 and CDR2 sequences are MGHRA and YSYEKL.

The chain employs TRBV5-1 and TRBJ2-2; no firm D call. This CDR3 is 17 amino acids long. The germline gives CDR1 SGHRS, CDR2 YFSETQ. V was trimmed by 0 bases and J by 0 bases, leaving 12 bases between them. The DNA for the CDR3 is TGCGCCAGCAGCTTGGCCGTGGATGGGCCGAACACCGGGGAGCTGTTTTTT. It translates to CASSLAVDGPNTGELFF.

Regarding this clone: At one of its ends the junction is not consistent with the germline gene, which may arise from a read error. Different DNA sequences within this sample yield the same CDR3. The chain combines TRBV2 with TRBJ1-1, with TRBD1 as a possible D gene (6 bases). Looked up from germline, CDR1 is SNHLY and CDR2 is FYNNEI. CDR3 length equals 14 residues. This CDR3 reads CASSDGGMNTEAFF. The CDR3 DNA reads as TGTGCCAGCAGTGATGGGGGCATGAATACTGAAGCTTTCTTT. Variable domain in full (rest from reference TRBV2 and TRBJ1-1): EPEVTQTPSHQVTQMGQEVILRCVPISNHLYFYWYRQILGQKVEFLVSFYNNEISEKSEIFDDQFSVERPDGSNFTLKIRSTKLEDSAMYFCASSDGGMNTEAFFGQGTRLTVV.

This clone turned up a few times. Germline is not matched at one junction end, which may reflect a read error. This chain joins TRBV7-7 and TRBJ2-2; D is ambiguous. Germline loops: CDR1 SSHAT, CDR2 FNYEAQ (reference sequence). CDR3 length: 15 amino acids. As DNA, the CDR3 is TGTGCTAGCAGCTTAGAGGTGGGGAACACCGGGGAGCTGTTTTTT. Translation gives CASSLEVGNTGELFF.

The CDR3 bases are TGTGCCACCAGCAGACCATTAGGTGGGGATGAAAAACTGTTTTTT. It yields the protein CATSRPLGGDEKLFF. The chain carries TRBV15 and TRBJ1-4; no clear D. Germline CDR1 is LNHNV and CDR2 is YYDKDF (reference sequence). V lost 2 bases, J lost 6 bases, and 13 bases lay in between. This CDR3 has 15 residues.

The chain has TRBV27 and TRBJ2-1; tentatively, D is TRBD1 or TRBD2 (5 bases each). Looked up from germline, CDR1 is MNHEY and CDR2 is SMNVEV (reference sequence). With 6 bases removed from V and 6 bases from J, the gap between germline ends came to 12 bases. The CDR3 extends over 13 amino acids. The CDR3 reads CASSPGARNEQFF. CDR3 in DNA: TGTGCCAGCAGCCCCGGGGCCCGCAATGAGCAGTTCTTC.

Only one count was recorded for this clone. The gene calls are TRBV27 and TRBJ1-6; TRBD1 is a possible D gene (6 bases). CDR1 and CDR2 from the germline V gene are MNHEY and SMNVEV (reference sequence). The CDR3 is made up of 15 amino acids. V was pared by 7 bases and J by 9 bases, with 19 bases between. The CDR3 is CASTWELSGASPLHF. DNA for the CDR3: TGTGCCAGCACGTGGGAACTTTCGGGGGCTTCACCCCTCCACTTT.

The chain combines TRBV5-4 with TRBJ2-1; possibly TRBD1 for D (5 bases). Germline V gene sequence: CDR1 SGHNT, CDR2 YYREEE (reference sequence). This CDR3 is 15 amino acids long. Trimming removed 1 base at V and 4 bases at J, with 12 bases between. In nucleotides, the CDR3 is TGTGCCAGCAGCTTGTGGGGCGGAAATTACAATGAGCAGTTCTTC. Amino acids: CASSLWGGNYNEQFF. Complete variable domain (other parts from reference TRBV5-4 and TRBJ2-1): ETGVTQSPTHLIKTRGQQVTLRCSSQSGHNTVSWYQQALGQGPQFIFQYYREEENGRGNFPPRFSGLQFPNYSSELNVNALELDDSALYLCASSLWGGNYNEQFFGPGTRLTVL.

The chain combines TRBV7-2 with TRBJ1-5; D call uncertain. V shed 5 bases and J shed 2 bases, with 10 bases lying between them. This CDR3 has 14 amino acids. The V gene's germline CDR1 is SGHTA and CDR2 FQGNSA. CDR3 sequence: CASSQQRGNQPQHF. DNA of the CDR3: TGTGCCAGCAGCCAACAAAGGGGCAATCAGCCCCAGCATTTT. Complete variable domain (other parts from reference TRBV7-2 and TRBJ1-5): GAGVSQSPSNKVTEKGKDVELRCDPISGHTALYWYRQSLGQGLEFLIYFQGNSAPDKSGLPSDRFSAERTGGSVSTLTIQRTQQEDSAVYLCASSQQRGNQPQHFGDGTRLSIL.

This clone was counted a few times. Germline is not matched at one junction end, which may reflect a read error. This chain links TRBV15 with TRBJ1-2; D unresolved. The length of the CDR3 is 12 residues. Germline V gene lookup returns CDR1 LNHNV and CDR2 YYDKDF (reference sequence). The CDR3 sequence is CATSGEGPPAGF. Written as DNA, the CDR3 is TGTGCCACCAGCGGAGAAGGACCTCCGGCTGGCTTC.

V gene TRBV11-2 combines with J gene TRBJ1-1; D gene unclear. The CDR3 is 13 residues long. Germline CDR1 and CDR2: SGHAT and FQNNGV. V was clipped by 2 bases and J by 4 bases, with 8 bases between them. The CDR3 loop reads CASSLKEGTEAFF. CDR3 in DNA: TGTGCCAGCAGCTTAAAAGAGGGCACTGAAGCTTTCTTT.

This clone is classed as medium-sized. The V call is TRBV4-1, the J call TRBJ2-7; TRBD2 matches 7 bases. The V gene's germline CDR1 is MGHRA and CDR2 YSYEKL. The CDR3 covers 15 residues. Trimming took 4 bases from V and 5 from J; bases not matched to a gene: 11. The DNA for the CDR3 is TGCGCCAGCAGCCGGGGGGGAGGGTCTGTCAACGAGCAGTACTTC. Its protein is CASSRGGGSVNEQYF.

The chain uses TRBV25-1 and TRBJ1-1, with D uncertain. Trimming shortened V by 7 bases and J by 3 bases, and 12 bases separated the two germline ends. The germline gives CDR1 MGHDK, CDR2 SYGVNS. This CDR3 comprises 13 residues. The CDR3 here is CASMGSGDTEAFF. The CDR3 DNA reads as TGTGCCAGCATGGGTTCCGGGGACACTGAAGCTTTCTTT.

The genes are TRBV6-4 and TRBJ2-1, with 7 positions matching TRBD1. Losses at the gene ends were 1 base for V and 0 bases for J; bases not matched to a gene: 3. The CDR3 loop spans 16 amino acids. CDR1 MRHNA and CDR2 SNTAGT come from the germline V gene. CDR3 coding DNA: TGTGCCAGCAGTGACTATGGGACAGACTCCTACAATGAGCAGTTCTTC. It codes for CASSDYGTDSYNEQFF.